This T cell receptor (beta chain) was profiled in a study of CD8+CD57+ T cells in acquired aplastic anemia. Study-wide context: When averaged, DNA from sorted CD4+ and CD8+ cells came to 3 to 3.5 ug. There were 10 million to 12 million reads, on average, for CD4+ cells from healthy donors.

About this clonotype itself: No antigen is known for it. The junction differs from germline at one of its ends, possibly a read error.

The study profiled TCR beta VDJ and CDR3 using genomic DNA as template. TCRdb fed the reads into MiXCR, producing one record per CDR3 protein. Here the sample spans 50,000 to 70,000 distinct CDR3 sequences, 50% to 70% being singletons. Study outcomes and limitations: Both patients and controls carried the same twenty-nine CD8+ CDR3 sequences. Between the patient and control groups, CD8+ Simpson's diversity did not differ significantly.

The CDR3 has 12 amino acids. Germline assignment: CDR1 SNHLY and CDR2 FYNNEI. The chain is built from TRBV2 and TRBJ2-7; the D gene is possibly TRBD2 (6 bases). The sequenced sample consisted of sorted CD4+, CD8+, or CD8+CD57+ T cells (not recorded which) from PBMCs. The clonotype comes from a human donor in good health, serving as a control. The CDR3: CASSEREYAQYF. CDR3 DNA sequence: TGTGCCAGCAGTGAACGGGAGTACGCGCAGTACTTC.